Listed below are T cell receptor beta chains from one sample, sequenced in a study of cytomegalovirus exposure and HLA in healthy donors. Sequencing used immunoSEQ multiplex PCR; TCRdb keeps in-frame clones, though not all of them. The sample lists 150,000 to 180,000 clones; 75% to 85% were seen once. The material sequenced was PBMCs. Source of these receptors: a woman in her thirties or forties in good health and CMV-seropositive. Each CDR3 is given with its conserved first and last residue. Fields, in order: clone size, D gene, CDR3 length, J gene, V gene, CDR3 protein, CDR3 DNA. The D gene is left open where the match is weak. Expanded clones are given a class, and other clones once, few, many or no size at all.

size: -; D: TRBD1; length: 15; J: TRBJ1-4; V: TRBV5-1; CDR3: CASSASTGAGEKLFF; DNA: TGCGCCAGCAGTGCCTCGACAGGGGCGGGGGAAAAACTGTTTTTT
size: once; D: TRBD1; length: 18; J: TRBJ2-7; V: TRBV15; CDR3: CATSRGLWKGTGGYEQYF; DNA: TGTGCCACCAGCAGGGGCCTTTGGAAGGGGACAGGGGGCTACGAGCAGTACTTC
size: once; D: TRBD2; length: 16; J: TRBJ2-7; V: TRBV5-4; CDR3: CASSLLPSGSSYEQYF; DNA: TGTGCCAGCAGCCTTCTCCCTAGCGGGAGCTCCTACGAGCAGTACTTC
size: -; D: -; length: 15; J: TRBJ1-2; V: TRBV5-1; CDR3: CASSLDSPLGYGYTF; DNA: TGCGCCAGCAGCTTGGACAGCCCGCTGGGCTATGGCTACACCTTC
size: few; D: -; length: 15; J: TRBJ2-1; V: TRBV6-1; CDR3: CASSPERSSYNEQFF; DNA: TGTGCCAGCAGCCCAGAGCGAAGCTCCTACAATGAGCAGTTCTTC
size: -; D: -; length: 13; J: TRBJ1-2; V: TRBV7-2; CDR3: CASSLGRGGGYTF; DNA: TGTGCCAGCAGCTTAGGTCGCGGGGGGGGCTACACCTTC
size: -; D: TRBD2; length: 14; J: TRBJ2-2; V: TRBV5-1; CDR3: CASSGTSGTGELFF; DNA: TGCGCCAGCTCCGGGACTAGCGGCACCGGGGAGCTGTTTTTT
size: -; D: TRBD2; length: 19; J: TRBJ2-5; V: TRBV14; CDR3: CASSHAGLAGVVAVETQYF; DNA: TGTGCCAGCAGCCATGCGGGACTAGCGGGAGTAGTGGCAGTCGAGACCCAGTACTTC
size: -; D: -; length: 14; J: TRBJ2-5; V: TRBV25-1; CDR3: CASSEYNSWETQYF; DNA: TGTGCCAGCAGTGAATACAACAGTTGGGAGACCCAGTACTTC
size: once; D: -; length: 14; J: TRBJ2-3; V: TRBV6-1; CDR3: CASSEQASTDTQYF; DNA: TGTGCCAGCTCTGAACAGGCTAGCACAGATACGCAGTATTTT
size: -; D: -; length: 13; J: TRBJ2-7; V: TRBV28; CDR3: CASRQESSYEQYF; DNA: TGTGCCAGCCGACAGGAAAGCTCCTACGAGCAGTACTTC
size: -; D: -; length: 15; J: TRBJ2-7; V: TRBV27; CDR3: CASGGIGQGEHEQYF; DNA: TGTGCCAGCGGCGGGATCGGGCAGGGGGAACACGAGCAGTACTTC
size: few; D: -; length: 14; J: TRBJ2-2; V: TRBV19; CDR3: CASSSLRGTGELFF; DNA: TGTGCCAGTAGTAGTCTCAGGGGAACCGGGGAGCTGTTTTTT
size: -; D: -; length: 16; J: TRBJ1-1; V: TRBV5-1; CDR3: CASSLVGGHSNTEAFF; DNA: TGCGCCAGCAGCTTGGTGGGGGGGCACTCGAACACTGAAGCTTTCTTT
size: -; D: -; length: 14; J: TRBJ1-3; V: TRBV5-6; CDR3: CASSSLLLGNTIYF; DNA: TGTGCCAGCAGCTCGCTCTTACTCGGAAACACCATATATTTT
size: once; D: -; length: 11; J: TRBJ2-1; V: TRBV6-5; CDR3: CAVGGGREQFF; DNA: TGTGCCGTAGGCGGGGGCCGAGAGCAGTTCTTC
size: -; D: -; length: 15; J: TRBJ2-5; V: TRBV29-1; CDR3: CSVEDLKGGRETQYF; DNA: TGCAGCGTTGAAGATCTTAAAGGAGGCAGGGAGACCCAGTACTTC
size: -; D: -; length: 13; J: TRBJ1-5; V: TRBV6-1; CDR3: CASSGEYNQPQHF; DNA: TGTGCCAGCAGCGGAGAGTATAATCAGCCCCAGCATTTT
size: -; D: TRBD2; length: 16; J: TRBJ2-3; V: TRBV28; CDR3: CASSPSSSGISDTQYF; DNA: TGTGCCAGCAGCCCATCGTCGAGCGGGATATCAGATACGCAGTATTTT
size: -; D: -; length: 13; J: TRBJ2-1; V: TRBV6-6; CDR3: CASSYGRDNEQFF; DNA: TGTGCCAGCAGTTACGGGAGAGACAATGAGCAGTTCTTC
size: -; D: TRBD2; length: 15; J: TRBJ2-7; V: TRBV18; CDR3: CASSQGSGTNYEQYF; DNA: TGTGCCAGCTCACAAGGATCTGGGACTAACTACGAGCAGTACTTC
size: -; D: TRBD1; length: 14; J: TRBJ2-2; V: TRBV5-1; CDR3: CASRVGTGSGELFF; DNA: TGCGCCAGCAGGGTTGGGACAGGTTCCGGGGAGCTGTTTTTT